A single sample is the source of the 26 T cell receptor beta chains below, sequenced in a study of breast tumors, draining lymph nodes, adjacent tissues. TCRdb re-analysed the multiplex PCR reads in MiXCR, keeping a single row per CDR3 protein. The data hold more than 100,000 distinct CDR3 sequences, with approximately 20% observed a single time. Breast cancer patients provided tissue from their axillary draining lymph nodes. Material: axillary lymph node tissue. Receptor source: a female donor with breast cancer. Some clones in this sample may be carry-over from other donors' samples.

This clonotype has just a few counts. This may come from a read error, since a much larger clone is one base off. The chain joins TRBV2 to TRBJ2-1; D is undetermined. The CDR3 extends over 11 amino acids. The V gene's germline CDR1 is SNHLY and CDR2 FYNNEI. The V end lost 7 bases, the J end lost 12 bases, and 13 bases lay between the germline ends. CDR3 DNA: TGTGCCAGCAACCCGAAAGCTGGGCAGTTCTTC. It is translated as CASNPKAGQFF.

In this sample, this clonotype turned up many times. The CDR3 nucleotides read TGTGCCAGCAGCTTGAAGGACAGGGGGATTTCACCCCTCCACTTT. It specifies CASSLKDRGISPLHF. The V call is TRBV5-5, the J call TRBJ1-6, with TRBD1 identical over 10 bases. Unmatched junction bases numbered 4, after V lost 1 base and J lost 9 bases. There are 15 residues in the CDR3. Per the germline V gene, CDR1 is SGHKS and CDR2 is YYEKEE (reference sequence).

Points on this clonotype: This may stem from a read error, because a much larger clone lies one nucleotide away. The chain employs TRBV12-3 or TRBV12-4 and TRBJ2-7; possibly TRBD1 or TRBD2 for D (5 bases each). V lost 4 bases to trimming and J lost 2 bases, with 15 bases between them. This CDR3 is built from 15 residues. The CDR3 here is CASSSLWGSAYEQYF. CDR3 DNA: TGTGCCAGCAGTTCCCTATGGGGGAGCGCCTACGAGCAGTACTTC.

This clonotype was counted ten times or more. This chain links TRBV20-1 with TRBJ2-7, with D possibly TRBD2 on 6 matching bases. V was trimmed by 4 bases and J by 0 bases, leaving 13 bases between them. The CDR3 is 14 amino acids. Germline CDR1 reads DFQATT; CDR2 reads SNEGSKA (reference sequence). The CDR3 is CSAISGGISYEQYF. CDR3 in DNA: TGCAGTGCTATTTCCGGGGGTATCTCCTACGAGCAGTACTTC.

Ten or more counts support this clonotype. The genes are TRBV27 and TRBJ1-6, with 7 bases fitting TRBD1. Trimming at V came to 3 bases and at J to 9 bases, leaving 5 bases not matched to a gene. In germline, CDR1 is MNHEY, CDR2 SMNVEV (reference sequence). This CDR3 has 14 residues. The CDR3 nucleotides are TGTGCCAGCAGTTTGGAGACAGGGATTTCACCCCTCCACTTT. Translation gives CASSLETGISPLHF.

In the case of this clonotype: Being one base from a much bigger clone, this may be a read error. The chain combines TRBV19 with TRBJ2-5, with 7 bases matching TRBD1. The V gene end was trimmed by 6 bases and the J gene end by 1 base; junction bases not matched to a gene: 11. From germline, CDR1 is LNHDA and CDR2 SQIVND (reference sequence). The CDR3 sequence is 16 residues long. The CDR3 region is CASSRGTTGVQETQYF. CDR3 bases: TGTGCCAGTAGCAGGGGGACAACAGGGGTCCAAGAGACCCAGTACTTC.

The sample holds many counts of this clonotype. The chain is built from TRBV27 and TRBJ2-5; 10 nucleotides match TRBD2. The trim removed 5 bases at V and 5 bases at J, leaving 11 bases unmatched. In germline, CDR1 is MNHEY, CDR2 SMNVEV (reference sequence). The CDR3 is 16 amino acids. CDR3 sequence: CASSPRSSGRGETQYF. CDR3 nucleotide sequence: TGTGCCAGCAGTCCCAGGTCTAGCGGGAGAGGGGAGACCCAGTACTTC.

This clonotype was observed a single time. The chain has TRBV24-1 and TRBJ2-1; 13 nucleotides agree with TRBD2. CDR1 is KGHDR and CDR2 is SFDVKD in the germline V gene. This CDR3 has 17 amino acids. V lost 2 bases, J lost 7 bases, and 7 bases stayed unmatched. CDR3: CATSDSSGTSGTNEQFF. The CDR3 nucleotides read TGTGCCACCAGTGATTCCTCCGGGACTAGCGGGACGAATGAGCAGTTCTTC.

This clonotype was recorded many times. The gene calls are TRBV24-1 and TRBJ2-7, with D maybe TRBD1 (7 bases). This CDR3 region has 13 residues. Trimming shortened V by 9 bases and J by 4 bases, and 15 bases separated the two germline ends. Germline lookup yields CDR1 KGHDR and CDR2 SFDVKD. The CDR3 spells CATSARGEYEQYF. CDR3 DNA: TGTGCCACCTCTGCCAGGGGGGAGTACGAGCAGTACTTC.

About this clonotype itself: A single base separates this from a much larger clone, so it may be a read error. This CDR3 is missing its conserved last phenylalanine or tryptophan, likely due to a read error. J is TRBJ2-2 and V is TRBV29-1; D ambiguous. Looked up from germline, CDR1 is SQVTM and CDR2 is ANQGSEA. Trimming left V 7 bases short and J 3 bases short, with 6 bases between. The CDR3 has 11 amino acids. The CDR3 region is CSAGDTGELFL. Written as DNA, the CDR3 is TGCAGCGCCGGCGACACCGGGGAGCTGTTTCTT.

This clonotype was recorded many times. The rearrangement uses TRBV20-1 and TRBJ2-5; D possibly corresponds to TRBD2 (6 bases). V lost 5 bases to trimming and J lost 1 base, with 8 bases between them. Germline values: CDR1 DFQATT, CDR2 SNEGSKA (reference sequence). The CDR3 totals 12 residues. The CDR3 sequence is CSAQAGQETQYF. Written as DNA, the CDR3 is TGCAGTGCTCAAGCGGGCCAAGAGACCCAGTACTTC.

In this sample, this clonotype turned up many times. The chain joins TRBV20-1 to TRBJ2-5, with unresolved D. V dropped 0 bases and J dropped 1 base, with 9 bases sitting between them. Germline V gene sequence: CDR1 DFQATT, CDR2 SNEGSKA (reference sequence). This CDR3 spans 14 amino acids. CDR3 sequence reads: CSARDLTVQETQYF. The DNA of the CDR3 is TGCAGTGCTAGAGATCTCACAGTCCAAGAGACCCAGTACTTC.

V gene TRBV6-1 combines with J gene TRBJ2-4, with 11 bases that match TRBD2. The germline gives CDR1 MNHNS, CDR2 SASEGT. V dropped 0 bases and J dropped 4; count of bases not matched to a gene: 5. The CDR3 spans 17 residues. The CDR3 spells CASSEAGLAGGKNIQYF. For the CDR3, the DNA is TGTGCCAGCAGTGAAGCTGGTCTAGCGGGAGGAAAAAACATTCAGTACTTC.

This clonotype appeared many times. The chain has TRBV9 and TRBJ2-3; D is perhaps TRBD1 (6 bases). V was clipped by 0 bases and J by 1 base, with 12 bases between them. Germline CDR1 is SGDLS and CDR2 is YYNGEE. The CDR3 runs 16 residues. CDR3 residues: CASSVGHAGGTDTQYF. CDR3 nucleotide sequence: TGTGCCAGCAGCGTAGGTCATGCAGGGGGCACAGATACGCAGTATTTT.

This clonotype was seen at least ten times. V gene TRBV29-1 combines with J gene TRBJ1-2, with D hard to call. This CDR3 is 13 amino acids long. Germline lookup yields CDR1 SQVTM and CDR2 ANQGSEA. The germline V and J ends were trimmed by 5 bases and 4 bases, with 14 bases remaining between them. CDR3 in amino acids: CSVLDGGIYGYTF. The CDR3 coding sequence is TGCAGCGTTCTGGACGGAGGAATCTATGGCTACACCTTC.

The chain recombines TRBV5-6 with TRBJ2-3; maybe TRBD2 (6 bases). The CDR3 is made up of 12 amino acids. V lost 1 base and J lost 6, with 6 bases in between. CDR1 is SGHDT, CDR2 YYEEEE, per germline. The DNA for the CDR3 is TGTGCCAGCAGCTTGACTAGCGATACGCAGTATTTT. This encodes CASSLTSDTQYF.

This clonotype was recorded at least ten times. CDR3 in DNA: TGTGCCACCAGCAGAGAGGGTGCACAGGGATTAAACTATGGCTACACCTTC. This encodes CATSREGAQGLNYGYTF. The chain has TRBV15 and TRBJ1-2; TRBD1 might be the D (6 bases). Trimming pared 0 bases from V and 2 bases from J, leaving 16 bases between. Germline V gene lookup returns CDR1 LNHNV and CDR2 YYDKDF (reference sequence). The CDR3 consists of 17 residues.

This clonotype was counted between two and nine times. The chain is built from TRBV28 and TRBJ1-5; TRBD1 aligns across 10 bases. The CDR3 has 15 residues. Germline loops: CDR1 MDHEN, CDR2 SYDVKM. V trimming: 8 bases; J trimming: 2 bases; junction bases outside the gene matches: 6. CDR3 loop: CASADRGQGNQPQHF. DNA for the CDR3: TGTGCCAGCGCTGACAGGGGGCAAGGCAATCAGCCCCAGCATTTT.

This clonotype was picked up many times. The rearrangement uses TRBV18 and TRBJ2-7, with 7 bases lining up with TRBD1. The CDR3 totals 14 residues. Germline CDR1 and CDR2: KGHSH and LQKENI. V lost 2 bases to trimming and J lost 0 bases; unmatched junction nucleotides: 1. In DNA, the CDR3 is TGTGCCAGCTCACCAGACAGGGTCTCCTACGAGCAGTACTTC. Amino acids: CASSPDRVSYEQYF.

In this sample, this clonotype turned up many times. The chain recombines TRBV6-1 with TRBJ2-7, with TRBD1 matching 12 bases. V gave up 7 bases and J gave up 7 bases; unmatched junction bases: 8. Per germline, CDR1 MNHNS and CDR2 SASEGT. The CDR3 is made up of 14 amino acids. The CDR3 coding sequence is TGTGCCAGCACCGGGACAGGGGGCGCTTTGGAGCAGTACTTC. This sequence encodes CASTGTGGALEQYF.

This clonotype has at least ten counts. The chain carries TRBV20-1 and TRBJ2-7; 10 bases fit TRBD2. V trimming: 0 bases; J trimming: 3 bases; junction bases outside the gene matches: 2. The germline V gene encodes CDR1 DFQATT and CDR2 SNEGSKA (reference sequence). The CDR3 has 14 residues. The chain's CDR3 is CSARELAGSYEQYF. The CDR3 DNA is TGCAGTGCTAGAGAACTAGCGGGGAGCTACGAGCAGTACTTC.

The sample holds many counts of this clonotype. In DNA, the CDR3 is TGTGCCAGCAGTGAAAGGTCAGCCTACGAGCAGTACTTC. It translates to CASSERSAYEQYF. The chain employs TRBV2 and TRBJ2-7; D is unclear. V was cut by 2 bases and J by 2 bases, with 7 bases left in between. The CDR3 contains 13 residues. CDR1 and CDR2 from the germline V gene are SNHLY and FYNNEI.

With respect to this clonotype: A much larger clone sits a single nucleotide away, making a read error possible. V is TRBV29-1 and J is TRBJ2-3; D ambiguous. Germline V CDR1 and CDR2: SQVTM, ANQGSEA. This CDR3 spans 10 amino acids. The V and J ends lost 6 bases and 5 bases respectively, with 6 bases between them. The CDR3 loop is CSVMGDTQYF. DNA of the CDR3: TGCAGCGTGATGGGAGATACGCAGTATTTT.

In this sample, this clonotype turned up many times. V gene TRBV5-1 combines with J gene TRBJ2-1; 13 bases line up with TRBD2. Germline V lookup: CDR1 SGHRS, CDR2 YFSETQ. Trimming cost V 4 bases and J 7 bases; bases outside gene matches: 5. The length of the CDR3 is 15 residues. The CDR3 DNA follows: TGCGCCAGCAGCCCCCGGACTAGCGGGAGAAATGAGCAGTTCTTC. Its translation: CASSPRTSGRNEQFF.

This clonotype was seen only once. This chain joins TRBV30 and TRBJ2-2, with 14 bases lining up with TRBD2. Germline V gives CDR1 GTSNPN, CDR2 SVGIG (reference sequence). The J segment lost 6 bases and the V segment lost 0 bases, leaving 15 bases of the junction unmatched. This CDR3 spans 20 amino acids. The CDR3 coding sequence is TGTGCCTGGAGTGTAATCCCGGGACTAGCGGGAGTAGGATACGCCGGGGAGCTGTTTTTT. Protein product: CAWSVIPGLAGVGYAGELFF.

Concerning this clonotype: The junction does not match germline at one end; this may be a read error. This chain joins TRBV5-5 and TRBJ2-1, with a weak D call TRBD2 (6 bases). This CDR3 is built from 13 residues. Germline V gives CDR1 SGHKS, CDR2 YYEKEE (reference sequence). The CDR3 loop reads CASGLVDYIEQFF. In DNA form, the CDR3 reads TGTGCCAGCGGCTTGGTGGACTATATTGAGCAGTTCTTC.